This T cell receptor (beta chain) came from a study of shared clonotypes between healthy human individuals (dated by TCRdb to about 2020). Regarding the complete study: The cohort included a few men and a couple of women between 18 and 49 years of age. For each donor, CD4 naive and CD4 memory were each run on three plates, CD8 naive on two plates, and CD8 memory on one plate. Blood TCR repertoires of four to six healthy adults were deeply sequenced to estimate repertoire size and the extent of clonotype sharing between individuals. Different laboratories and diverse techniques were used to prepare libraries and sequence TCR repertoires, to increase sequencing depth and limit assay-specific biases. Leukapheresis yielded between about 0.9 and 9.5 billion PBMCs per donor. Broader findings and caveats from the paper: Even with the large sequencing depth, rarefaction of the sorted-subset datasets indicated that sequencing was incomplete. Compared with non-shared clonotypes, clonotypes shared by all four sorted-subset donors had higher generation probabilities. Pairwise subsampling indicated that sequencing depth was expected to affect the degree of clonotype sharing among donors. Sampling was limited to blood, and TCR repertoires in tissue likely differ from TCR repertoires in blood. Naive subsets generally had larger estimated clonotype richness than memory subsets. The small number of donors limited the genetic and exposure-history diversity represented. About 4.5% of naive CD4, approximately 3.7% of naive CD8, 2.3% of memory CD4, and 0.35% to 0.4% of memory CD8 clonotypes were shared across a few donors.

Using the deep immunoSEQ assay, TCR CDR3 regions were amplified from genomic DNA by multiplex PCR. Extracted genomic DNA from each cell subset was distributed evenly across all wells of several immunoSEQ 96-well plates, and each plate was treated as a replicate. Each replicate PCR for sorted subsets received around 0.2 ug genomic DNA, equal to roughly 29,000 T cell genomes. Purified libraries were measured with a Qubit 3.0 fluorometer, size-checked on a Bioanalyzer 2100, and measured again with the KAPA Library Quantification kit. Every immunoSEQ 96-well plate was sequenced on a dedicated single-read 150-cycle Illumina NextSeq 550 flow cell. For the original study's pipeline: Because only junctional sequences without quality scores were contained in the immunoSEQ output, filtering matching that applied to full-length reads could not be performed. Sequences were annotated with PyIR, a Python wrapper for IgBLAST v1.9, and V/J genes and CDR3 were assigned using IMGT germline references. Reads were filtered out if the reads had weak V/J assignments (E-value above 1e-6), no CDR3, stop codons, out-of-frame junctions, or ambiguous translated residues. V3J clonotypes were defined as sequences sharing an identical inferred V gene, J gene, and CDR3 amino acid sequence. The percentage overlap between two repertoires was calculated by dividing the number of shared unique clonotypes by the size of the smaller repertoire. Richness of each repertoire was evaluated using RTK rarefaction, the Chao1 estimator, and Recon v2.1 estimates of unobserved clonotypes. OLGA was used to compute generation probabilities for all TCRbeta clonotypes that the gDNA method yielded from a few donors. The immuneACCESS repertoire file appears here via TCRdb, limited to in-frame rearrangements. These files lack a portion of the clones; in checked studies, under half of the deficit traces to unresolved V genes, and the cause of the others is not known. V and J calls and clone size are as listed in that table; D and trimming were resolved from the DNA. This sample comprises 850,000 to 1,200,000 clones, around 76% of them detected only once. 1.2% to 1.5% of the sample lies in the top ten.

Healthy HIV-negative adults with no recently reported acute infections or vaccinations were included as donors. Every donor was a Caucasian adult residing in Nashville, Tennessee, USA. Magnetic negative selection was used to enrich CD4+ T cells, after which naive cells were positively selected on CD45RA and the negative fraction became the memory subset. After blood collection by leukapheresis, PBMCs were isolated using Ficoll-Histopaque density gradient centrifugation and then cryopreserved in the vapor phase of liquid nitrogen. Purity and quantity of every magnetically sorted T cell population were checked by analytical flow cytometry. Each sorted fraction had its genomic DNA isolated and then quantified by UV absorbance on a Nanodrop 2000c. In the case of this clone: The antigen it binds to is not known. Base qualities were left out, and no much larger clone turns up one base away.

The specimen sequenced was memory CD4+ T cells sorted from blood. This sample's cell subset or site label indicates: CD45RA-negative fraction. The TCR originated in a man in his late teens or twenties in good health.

The DNA sequence is as follows: TGTGCCAGCAGCTTAGAAGGGGTCCCTAATTCACCCCTCCACTTT. It encodes CASSLEGVPNSPLHF. Recombination joined TRBV7-3 with TRBJ1-6, with TRBD1 tentatively as D gene (5 bases match). The V end loses 2 bases and the J end loses 6 bases, and a stretch of 11 bases separates them. The germline V gene encodes CDR1 SGHTA and CDR2 FQGTGA. The CDR3 contains 15 residues, cysteine and phenylalanine counted. Only the CDR3 part of the read is kept: 45 bases, read in frame from the first base. With the rest looked up from the reference TRBV7-3 and TRBJ1-6 genes rather than sequenced, the full variable domain is GAGVSQTPSNKVTEKGKYVELRCDPISGHTALYWYRQSLGQGPEFLIYFQGTGAADDSGLPNDRFFAVRPEGSVSTLKIQRTERGDSAVYLCASSLEGVPNSPLHFGNGTRLTVT.